The 25 T cell receptor beta chains presented below share a single source sample, sequenced in a study of blood T cell repertoires in COVID-19. Generated by immunoSEQ multiplex PCR, the TCRdb table keeps only in-frame clones and is missing some. The table shows nearly 200,000 clones, with roughly 90% occurring only once. Sequencing was carried out using PBMCs or T cells enriched from blood (not recorded which). These receptor sequences come from a woman aged 18-35 years who had recovered from COVID-19.

This clone was found a few times. The V gene is TRBV28, the J gene TRBJ2-1; perhaps TRBD2 as D (6 bases). CDR1 MDHEN and CDR2 SYDVKM come from the germline V gene. The V gene lost 1 base and the J gene lost 7 bases, with 14 bases spanning the gap. The CDR3 has 15 amino acids. This chain's CDR3 is CASSLLWRAGNEQFF. For the CDR3, the DNA is TGTGCCAGCAGTTTATTATGGAGGGCGGGGAATGAGCAGTTCTTC.

The chain employs TRBV24-1 and TRBJ1-2, with no clear D. Germline loops: CDR1 KGHDR, CDR2 SFDVKD. Trimming took 2 bases from V and 6 from J, leaving 6 bases between them. There are 12 residues in the CDR3. In DNA, the CDR3 is TGTGCCACCAGTGATTCCGCGAATGGCTACACCTTC. This codes for CATSDSANGYTF.

The chain combines TRBV11-2 with TRBJ2-7, with D possibly being TRBD2 (6 bases). V lost 4 bases, J lost 5 bases, and 18 bases lay in between. CDR1 SGHAT and CDR2 FQNNGV come from the germline V gene. The CDR3 length is 15 residues. CDR3 bases: TGTGCCAGCAGCTCGATAAACCGGGGGTGGGACGAGCAGTACTTC. It yields the protein CASSSINRGWDEQYF.

The chain carries TRBV24-1 and TRBJ2-3, with 8 bases matching TRBD1. In germline, CDR1 is KGHDR, CDR2 SFDVKD. V lost 7 bases, J lost 5 bases, and 10 bases stayed unmatched. The length of the CDR3 is 15 residues. The CDR3 DNA reads as TGTGCCACCAGCCCCGGGACAGGTGAGGGAGATACGCAGTATTTT. Translated, it gives CATSPGTGEGDTQYF.

The chain recombines TRBV27 with TRBJ2-5; 10 bases align to TRBD1. The V gene's germline CDR1 is MNHEY and CDR2 SMNVEV (reference sequence). The CDR3 loop spans 14 amino acids. Unmatched junction bases numbered 6, after V lost 6 bases and J lost 5 bases. CDR3 nucleotides: TGTGCCAGCAGCAGACAGGGGGCACGGGAGACCCAGTACTTC. It yields the protein CASSRQGARETQYF.

The rearrangement uses TRBV13 and TRBJ1-1; 7 nucleotides match TRBD1. Losses at the gene ends were 0 bases for V and 0 bases for J; bases not matched to a gene: 16. The CDR3 has 20 amino acids. CDR1 and CDR2 (germline): PRHDT, FYEKMQ (reference sequence). CDR3 sequence reads: CASSLGAIQWGQRMNTEAFF. Here the CDR3 DNA reads TGTGCCAGCAGCTTAGGGGCCATCCAATGGGGACAGAGGATGAACACTGAAGCTTTCTTT.

As DNA, the CDR3 is TGTGCCAGCAGTTTACTACAGGGGTCCCACCAGCCCCAGCATTTT. Translated, it gives CASSLLQGSHQPQHF. The chain uses TRBV28 and TRBJ1-5; 7 bases are shared with TRBD1. Germline CDR1 reads MDHEN; CDR2 reads SYDVKM. Trimming took 2 bases from V and 7 from J; bases not matched to a gene: 8. The CDR3 extends over 15 amino acids.

This chain uses TRBV2 with TRBJ1-1, with D tentatively TRBD1 (6 bases). Per germline, CDR1 SNHLY and CDR2 FYNNEI. This CDR3 comprises 15 residues. Trimming cost V 3 bases and J 5 bases, with 16 bases left between them. The CDR3 DNA reads as TGTGCCAGCAGTGACTGGGACATCCGAAGGACTGAAGCTTTCTTT. It codes for CASSDWDIRRTEAFF.

The rearrangement joins TRBV2 to TRBJ1-5, with D hard to call. Looked up from germline, CDR1 is SNHLY and CDR2 is FYNNEI. V was cut by 4 bases and J by 4 bases, with 8 bases left in between. This CDR3 contains 13 residues. The CDR3 nucleotides read TGTGCCAGCAGTGGCGATGGTAATCAGCCCCAGCATTTT. Translating it yields CASSGDGNQPQHF.

The V and J genes are TRBV20-1 and TRBJ2-5; D is unclear. V lost 6 bases and J 5 bases, leaving 10 bases between the germline ends. CDR1 is DFQATT, CDR2 SNEGSKA, per germline (reference sequence). The CDR3 runs 11 residues. CDR3 sequence: CSAADGETQYF. In nucleotides, the CDR3 is TGCAGTGCCGCCGACGGGGAGACCCAGTACTTC.

The V and J genes are TRBV6-6 and TRBJ2-7; D not certain. Germline-derived CDR1 and CDR2 are MNHNY and SVGAGI (reference sequence). CDR3 size: 13 residues. The V and J ends lost 8 bases and 3 bases respectively, with 14 bases between them. CDR3 region: CASVESRYYEQYF. In DNA form, the CDR3 reads TGTGCCAGCGTCGAGAGTCGATACTACGAGCAGTACTTC.

This chain links TRBV6-1 with TRBJ2-7; possibly TRBD1 for D (5 bases). Germline V CDR1 and CDR2: MNHNS, SASEGT. V lost 2 bases to trimming and J lost 1 base, with 15 bases between them. CDR3 length equals 16 residues. In DNA form, the CDR3 reads TGTGCCAGCAGTGAATGGGTAGGGGATAGGTCCTACGAGCAGTACTTC. Its translation is CASSEWVGDRSYEQYF.

The rearrangement links TRBV7-2 to TRBJ2-1, with a weak D call TRBD2 (6 bases). There are 14 residues in the CDR3. Germline V gives CDR1 SGHTA, CDR2 FQGNSA. The V and J ends lost 4 bases and 4 bases respectively, with 11 bases between them. The CDR3 sequence: CASSSGLLYNEQFF. The DNA for the CDR3 is TGTGCCAGCAGCTCGGGACTGTTATACAATGAGCAGTTCTTC.

The chain carries TRBV6-1 and TRBJ1-1, with 7 positions matching TRBD1. Germline loops: CDR1 MNHNS, CDR2 SASEGT. This CDR3 comprises 16 residues. V shed 2 bases, J shed 1 base, and the junction held 7 bases outside the gene matches. The CDR3 reads CASSEKIEGANTEAFF. The CDR3 coding sequence is TGTGCCAGCAGTGAAAAAATCGAGGGGGCGAACACTGAAGCTTTCTTT.

The V call is TRBV10-1, the J call TRBJ2-1, with TRBD2 as a possible D gene (6 bases). V was pared by 3 bases and J by 0 bases, with 12 bases between. The CDR3 is made up of 16 amino acids. Germline lookup yields CDR1 WNHNN and CDR2 SYGVQD (reference sequence). The CDR3 nucleotides read TGCGCCAGCAGTGATCCTAGCGCTGACTCCTACAATGAGCAGTTCTTC. It codes for CASSDPSADSYNEQFF.

The V gene is TRBV27, the J gene TRBJ2-2, with a weak D call TRBD1 (6 bases). Per germline, CDR1 MNHEY and CDR2 SMNVEV (reference sequence). The CDR3 is made up of 15 amino acids. V lost 6 bases, J lost 1 base, and 12 bases lay in between. The CDR3 region is CASSAGTLNTGELFF. In DNA form, the CDR3 reads TGTGCCAGCAGCGCCGGGACATTGAACACCGGGGAGCTGTTTTTT.

V usage is TRBV2 and J usage is TRBJ1-2; TRBD1 aligns across 7 bases. Trimming at V came to 7 bases and at J to 3 bases, leaving 5 bases not matched to a gene. This CDR3 spans 13 amino acids. From germline, CDR1 is SNHLY and CDR2 FYNNEI. CDR3 coding DNA: TGTGCCAGCACTGCAGACAGGGACTATGGCTACACCTTC. Protein: CASTADRDYGYTF. Using reference TRBV2 and TRBJ1-2 for the parts outside the CDR3, the full variable domain is EPEVTQTPSHQVTQMGQEVILRCVPISNHLYFYWYRQILGQKVEFLVSFYNNEISEKSEIFDDQFSVERPDGSNFTLKIRSTKLEDSAMYFCASTADRDYGYTFGSGTRLTVV.

The rearrangement joins TRBV6-5 to TRBJ2-1; D might be TRBD1 (6 bases). This CDR3 contains 12 residues. Between the trimmed V and J ends, which lost 6 bases and 6 bases, there was a span of 9 bases. The germline gives CDR1 MNHEY, CDR2 SVGAGI. DNA for the CDR3: TGTGCCAGCAGCCTGGACAGCAATGAGCAGTTCTTC. Its translation is CASSLDSNEQFF.

Notes on this clone: The sample carries other DNA sequences with the same CDR3. This chain joins TRBV29-1 and TRBJ1-1, with D possibly matching TRBD1 (6 bases). Trimming took off 4 bases at V and 1 base at J, with 10 bases between the two ends. The CDR3 runs 13 residues. Looked up from germline, CDR1 is SQVTM and CDR2 is ANQGSEA. This CDR3 is CSVAQGANTEAFF. The CDR3 nucleotides read TGCAGCGTTGCACAGGGCGCGAACACTGAAGCTTTCTTT.

The chain carries TRBV7-7 and TRBJ2-1; 9 bases align to TRBD1. After removal of 2 bases from V and 9 bases from J, the junction contained 11 bases not matched to a gene. Per the germline V gene, CDR1 is SSHAT and CDR2 is FNYEAQ (reference sequence). CDR3 length: 16 residues. This chain's CDR3 is CASSLSWGQGGTEQFF. The CDR3 DNA is TGTGCCAGCAGCTTAAGTTGGGGACAGGGAGGTACTGAGCAGTTCTTC.

Remarks on this clone: Other DNA sequences in this sample translate to the same CDR3. The chain recombines TRBV12-3 or TRBV12-4 with TRBJ1-3; no clear D. This CDR3 has 12 residues. Trimming took off 2 bases at V and 4 bases at J, with 3 bases between the two ends. CDR3 DNA: TGTGCCAGCAGTTTATCAGGAAACACCATATATTTT. It translates to CASSLSGNTIYF.

This clone was counted a single time. The gene calls are TRBV9 and TRBJ2-2, with D maybe TRBD1 (5 bases). The length of the CDR3 is 14 residues. Germline-derived CDR1 and CDR2 are SGDLS and YYNGEE. Deletions cut 3 bases from V and 1 base from J, with 7 bases between. The CDR3 reads CASSGGQNTGELFF. The CDR3 DNA is TGTGCCAGCAGCGGGGGCCAGAACACCGGGGAGCTGTTTTTT. Combining the CDR3 with reference TRBV9 and TRBJ2-2 gives the whole variable domain DSGVTQTPKHLITATGQRVTLRCSPRSGDLSVYWYQQSLDQGLQFLIQYYNGEERAKGNILERFSAQQFPDLHSELNLSSLELGDSALYFCASSGGQNTGELFFGEGSRLTVL.

V gene TRBV7-9 combines with J gene TRBJ2-2; 9 bases are a match to TRBD1. V shed 2 bases, J shed 6 bases, and the junction held 13 bases outside the gene matches. Germline-derived CDR1 and CDR2 are SEHNR and FQNEAQ (reference sequence). CDR3 length: 18 residues. DNA of the CDR3: TGTGCCAGCAGCTTAAGCCGGTGGGACAGGGTATCGGCCGGGGAGCTGTTTTTT. Encoded protein: CASSLSRWDRVSAGELFF.

This rearrangement joins TRBV29-1 to TRBJ1-4; perhaps TRBD1 as D (5 bases). The CDR3 is 12 amino acids. Trimming took off 4 bases at V and 8 bases at J, with 11 bases between the two ends. CDR1 and CDR2 from the germline V gene are SQVTM and ANQGSEA. Written as DNA, the CDR3 is TGCAGCGTTGGGGCAGGGCGGGAAAAACTGTTTTTT. Its translation: CSVGAGREKLFF.

As DNA, the CDR3 is TGTGCCAGCAGTGATCTGGCAGGGGAACGGGACTATGGCTACACCTTC. Translated: CASSDLAGERDYGYTF. The genes are TRBV2 and TRBJ1-2; D may be TRBD1 (6 bases). V shed 3 bases and J shed 3 bases, with 17 bases lying between them. CDR3 length: 16 residues. Germline-derived CDR1 and CDR2 are SNHLY and FYNNEI.